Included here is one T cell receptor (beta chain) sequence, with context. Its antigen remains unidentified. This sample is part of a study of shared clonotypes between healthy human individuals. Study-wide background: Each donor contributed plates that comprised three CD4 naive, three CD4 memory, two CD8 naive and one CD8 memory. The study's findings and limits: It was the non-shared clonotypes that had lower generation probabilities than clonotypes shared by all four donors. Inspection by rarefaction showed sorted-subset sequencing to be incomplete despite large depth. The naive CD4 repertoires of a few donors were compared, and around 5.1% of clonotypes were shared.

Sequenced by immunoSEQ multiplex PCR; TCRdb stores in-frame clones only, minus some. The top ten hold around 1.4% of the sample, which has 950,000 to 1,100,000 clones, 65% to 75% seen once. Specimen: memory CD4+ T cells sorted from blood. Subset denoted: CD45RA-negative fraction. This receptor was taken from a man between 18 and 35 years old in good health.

Written as DNA, the CDR3 is TGTGCCAGCGCGGAATCGGGTTATCGGACAGGGAAAGGCGGGGAGCTGTTTTTT. Encoded protein: CASAESGYRTGKGGELFF. The V and J genes are TRBV7-9 and TRBJ2-2; 8 bases are a match to TRBD1. V shed 8 bases, J shed 7 bases, and the junction held 21 bases outside the gene matches. This CDR3 has 18 amino acids. Germline V gives CDR1 SEHNR, CDR2 FQNEAQ (reference sequence).